What follows is one T cell receptor beta chain and its context. What it binds is unknown. Only in-frame clones appear in the TCRdb table, and some are missing; sequencing was by immunoSEQ multiplex PCR. In the table there are 45,000 to 65,000 clones, 75% to 85% of which are singletons. This record belongs to a study of OX40 agonist ivuxolimab in advanced cancers. Per germline, CDR1 SEHNR and CDR2 FQNEAQ (reference sequence). CDR3 size: 16 residues. V trimming: 5 bases; J trimming: 3 bases; junction bases outside the gene matches: 12. Study-level findings and limits: People who partly responded at 0.1-3.0 mg/kg had some of the least clonal expansion seen.

This sequence originates from an adult with an advanced solid tumor such as melanoma, head and neck, liver or kidney cancer. The V gene is TRBV7-9, the J gene TRBJ1-1, with 7 bases aligning to TRBD1. Sequenced here: CD4+ or CD8+ T cells sorted from blood, sampled in a trial of the OX40 agonist ivuxolimab. The CDR3 here is CASSANLRGPYTEAFF. The DNA of the CDR3 is TGTGCCAGCAGCGCCAACCTAAGGGGGCCCTACACTGAAGCTTTCTTT. Filled out from reference TRBV7-9 and TRBJ1-1, the complete variable domain reads DTGVSQNPRHKITKRGQNVTFRCDPISEHNRLYWYRQTLGQGPEFLTYFQNEAQLEKSRLLSDRFSAERPKGSFSTLEIQRTEQGDSAMYLCASSANLRGPYTEAFFGQGTRLTVV.